This is a list of T cell receptor beta chains from one sample in a study of T cell changes during pregnancy in multiple sclerosis. The protocol was immunoSEQ multiplex PCR, while the TCRdb copy is restricted to in-frame clones and leaves out a portion. The sample carries 75,000 to 95,000 clones, 85% to 95% recorded once. The source material was peripheral blood, sampled before pregnancy. These receptor sequences come from a female donor with multiple sclerosis, enrolled in a pregnancy study. The CDR3 runs from the conserved cysteine through the conserved F or W.

TRBJ2-1 | TRBV10-3 | 16 | CAISATTGGWYNEQFF
TRBJ2-7 | TRBV10-1 | 15 | CASRDAGGANYEQYF
TRBJ2-1 | TRBV19 | 14 | CASSIVDGGDEQFF
TRBJ2-7 | TRBV6-1 | 14 | CASSERDREGEQYF
TRBJ2-7 | TRBV28 | 16 | CASSFPRTGRIYEQYF
TRBJ2-5 | TRBV18 | 15 | CASSSTGSTRETQYF
TRBJ2-3 | TRBV4-3 | 15 | CASSQGRGGTDTQYF
TRBJ1-1 | TRBV28 | 13 | CASSVGTAFEAFF
TRBJ2-2 | TRBV11-3 | 13 | CASSLERGAELFF
TRBJ2-1 | TRBV14 | 12 | CASSQGYREQFF
TRBJ2-1 | TRBV6-5 | 14 | CASSFGTSGNEQFF
TRBJ1-1 | TRBV12-5 | 17 | CASGLTLQGRKNTEAFF
TRBJ2-7 | TRBV2 | 18 | CASKEIVLGQTHSYEQYF
TRBJ1-1 | TRBV19 | 16 | CASSKGQSHLNTEAFF
TRBJ2-2 | TRBV6-6 | 14 | CASTQGRTTGELFF
TRBJ2-5 | TRBV14 | 17 | CASSRPGVGGLQETQYF
TRBJ1-5 | TRBV4-3 | 15 | CASSQDVQGNQPQHF
TRBJ1-5 | TRBV18 | 16 | CASSPPGQGLNQPQHF
TRBJ1-1 | TRBV18 | 13 | CASSEKGGTEAFF
TRBJ2-7 | TRBV5-1 | 14 | CASNRQGATYEQYF
TRBJ2-6 | TRBV30 | 16 | CAWTLTGISGANVLTF
TRBJ2-4 | TRBV28 | 8 | CATPRGNF
TRBJ1-5 | TRBV19 | 17 | CASSYGRGQGGNQPQHF
TRBJ2-7 | TRBV25-1 | 17 | CASIPLAGDQLSYEQYF
TRBJ2-5 | TRBV5-4 | 16 | CASSPSRTSGTQTQYF
TRBJ1-5 | TRBV19 | 15 | CASSMTGGSDQPQHF
TRBJ2-7 | TRBV27 | 14 | CASRRQGAPYEQYF
TRBJ1-1 | TRBV2 | 16 | CASSKEAKIRSTEAFF
TRBJ1-1 | TRBV5-5 | 14 | CASSSGDSNTEAFF
TRBJ1-1 | TRBV18 | 14 | CASSPLREDTEAFF